This TCR beta chain is drawn from a study of cytomegalovirus exposure and HLA in healthy donors. Study overall: About 80 million unique TCR sequences came from HLA-typed donors in an early release.

Vbeta (60) and Jbeta (13) primers were used in the PCR. Assay: immunoSEQ multiplex PCR; the TCRdb copy retains only in-frame clones and omits some. The table lists over 95,000 clones, about 70% of them singletons, with 2% to 2.5% in the top ten. Trimming removed 0 bases from V and 0 bases from J, with 6 bases in between. Germline CDR1 reads SGHNT; CDR2 reads YYREEE (reference sequence). The CDR3 consists of 14 residues. Input material: PBMCs. The J gene is TRBJ1-1, the V gene TRBV5-4; the D gene is possibly TRBD1 (5 bases). This receptor was taken from a human donor in good health. CDR3: CASSLAGMNTEAFF. For the CDR3, the DNA is TGTGCCAGCAGCTTGGCAGGGATGAACACTGAAGCTTTCTTT.